Shown below are 21 T cell receptor beta chains from a single sample sequenced in a study of T cell clonality in common variable immunodeficiency. Overall study findings and caveats: In common variable immunodeficiency, TCR beta chains reportedly carried fewer deletions and N-nucleotide insertions.

These receptors have no known antigen. The assay was immunoSEQ multiplex PCR, and TCRdb's table has in-frame clones only and misses some. This repertoire holds more than 20,000 clones, and none appear only once. The sample was peripheral blood mononuclear cells. The receptor set was obtained from a human donor with common variable immunodeficiency.

This clone came up many times. The read ends 3 residues early relative to the CDR3; the germline J gene fills the gap. The J gene is TRBJ1-1, the V gene TRBV4-1; D ambiguous. The V end was cut by 5 bases, the J end by 3 bases, with 16 bases between. The germline V gene has CDR1 MGHRA and CDR2 YSYEKL. This CDR3 is 15 amino acids long. CDR3 amino acids: CASSAVLGGYTEAFF. The covered CDR3 bases are TGCGCCAGCAGCGCCGTACTGGGCGGGTACACTGAA.

This clone was detected ten times or more. The observed sequence ends 3 residues before the CDR3 terminus, with the missing tail filled in from the germline J gene. V usage is TRBV13 and J usage is TRBJ2-1; D remains ambiguous. V lost 10 bases and J lost 6, with 10 bases in between. This CDR3 is built from 11 residues. Germline V gives CDR1 PRHDT, CDR2 FYEKMQ (reference sequence). CDR3 DNA, as far as it was read: TGTGCCACCCGCTTACGCAATGAG. Its translation is CATRLRNE. The full CDR3 sequence reads CATRLRNEQFF. Full variable domain (missing parts from reference TRBV13 and TRBJ2-1): AAGVIQSPRHLIKEKRETATLKCYPIPRHDTVYWYQQGPGQDPQFLISFYEKMQSDKGSIPDRFSAQQFSDYHSELNMSSLELGDSALYFCATRLRNEQFFGPGTRLTVL.

This clone was observed many times. The CDR3 end falls 3 residues outside the read, so it is completed with the germline J gene. The chain joins TRBV6-9 to TRBJ2-5, with 9 bases fitting TRBD2. V lost 2 bases, J lost 5 bases, and 24 bases stayed unmatched. This CDR3 spans 21 amino acids. Germline CDR1 reads MNHGY; CDR2 reads SVAAGI. CDR3 DNA (partial): TGTGCCAGCAGTTATCCGAGGCGGGGGGGCGAGGGGAGACCCAGCTCGGAGACC. It is translated as CASSYPRRGGEGRPSSET. The CDR3 in full is CASSYPRRGGEGRPSSETQYF.

This clone came up many times. The chain's CDR3 is CSAPGLAGGSSYNEQFF. The sequenced part of the CDR3 DNA is TGCAGTGCCCCGGGACTAGCGGGGGGTAGCTCCTACAATGAG. The chain couples TRBV20-1 to TRBJ2-1; 15 bases map to TRBD2. The read falls 3 residues short of the CDR3 end, and the missing part is taken from the germline J gene. CDR3 size: 17 residues. After removal of 6 bases from V and 0 bases from J, the junction contained 6 bases not matched to a gene. Germline assignment: CDR1 DFQATT and CDR2 SNEGSKA (reference sequence).

This clone has at least ten counts. From the germline J gene comes the end of the CDR3, since the read stops 3 residues before it. This rearrangement joins TRBV12-3 or TRBV12-4 to TRBJ2-5; 16 bases align to TRBD2. The CDR3 totals 17 residues. After removal of 5 bases from V and 1 base from J, the junction contained 4 bases not matched to a gene. The DNA read from the CDR3 is TGTGCCAGCAGTCCGGGGACTAGCGGGGGGGCCCAAGAGACC. Residues: CASSPGTSGGAQET. The whole CDR3 sequence reads CASSPGTSGGAQETQYF.

This clone was picked up many times. The read comes to an end 3 residues before the CDR3 does, leaving the germline J gene to fill in the end. The rearrangement uses TRBV7-9 and TRBJ2-5, with D possibly being TRBD1 (6 bases). Germline CDR1 reads SEHNR; CDR2 reads FQNEAQ (reference sequence). The CDR3 sequence is 15 residues long. The germline V and J ends were trimmed by 6 bases and 1 base, with 15 bases remaining between them. The CDR3 is CASRGLADSQETQYF. CDR3 bases read: TGTGCCAGCAGAGGTCTGGCGGACAGCCAAGAGACC.

This clone was recorded many times. The read ends 3 residues before the CDR3 terminus; that terminus is restored from the germline J gene. The chain joins TRBV12-3 or TRBV12-4 to TRBJ1-2; 7 nucleotides match TRBD1. The CDR3 runs 14 residues. J was trimmed by 2 bases and V by 7 bases; bases with no gene match: 7. The covered CDR3 bases are TGTGCCAGCACCCAGACAGGGCCAAACTATGGC. The encoded protein is CASTQTGPNYG. The CDR3, in full, reads CASTQTGPNYGYTF.

This clone was seen ten or more times. The read terminates 3 residues before the CDR3 end, so the remaining end is supplied by the germline J gene. The rearrangement uses TRBV20-1 and TRBJ2-1, with TRBD2 as a possible D gene (6 bases). CDR1 and CDR2 from the germline V gene are DFQATT and SNEGSKA (reference sequence). V shed 0 bases and J shed 0 bases, with 12 bases lying between them. The CDR3 is 16 amino acids. CDR3 DNA (partial): TGCAGTGCTAGAGATCGTATGGAGGGCTCCTACAATGAG. Its protein is CSARDRMEGSYNE. The whole CDR3 sequence reads CSARDRMEGSYNEQFF.

This clone was seen at least ten times. The read stops 3 residues short of the end of the CDR3; the missing end is completed from the germline J gene. The chain joins TRBV29-1 to TRBJ2-3, with 8 bases identical to TRBD2. The trim removed 3 bases at V and 4 bases at J, leaving 3 bases unmatched. Germline assignment: CDR1 SQVTM and CDR2 ANQGSEA. The CDR3 spans 13 residues. CDR3 DNA (partial): TGCAGCGTTGATAGCGGGGTCTCAGATACG. Translation: CSVDSGVSDT. In full, the CDR3 is CSVDSGVSDTQYF.

This clone has at least ten counts. Read data end 3 residues before the CDR3 end; the end is taken from the germline J gene. The J gene is TRBJ1-5, the V gene TRBV6-1, with TRBD1 matching 7 bases. Germline V CDR1 and CDR2: MNHNS, SASEGT. The CDR3 has 18 residues. V shed 2 bases and J 0 bases; nucleotides not matched to a gene: 10. The CDR3 sequence is CASSELGGAGYSNQPQHF. The covered CDR3 bases are TGTGCCAGCAGTGAATTAGGGGGCGCGGGGTATAGCAATCAGCCC.

At least ten counts were recorded for this clone. From the germline J gene comes the end of the CDR3, since the read stops 3 residues before it. The chain recombines TRBV27 with TRBJ2-7; D is ambiguous. CDR3 length: 14 residues. Germline V CDR1 and CDR2: MNHEY, SMNVEV (reference sequence). V lost 5 bases and J lost 0, with 11 bases in between. The CDR3 protein is CASSPWPPSYEQYF. CDR3 DNA, as far as it was read: TGTGCCAGCAGTCCATGGCCCCCCTCCTACGAG.

This clone is medium-sized (0.01 to 0.1%) within its sample. The read is 3 residues too short to cover the CDR3 end, so that end is filled in from the germline J gene. This chain links TRBV5-6 with TRBJ2-7, with 8 bases matching TRBD2. The CDR3 has 14 residues. Unmatched junction bases numbered 5, after V lost 3 bases and J lost 3 bases. Germline-derived CDR1 and CDR2 are SGHDT and YYEEEE. The sequenced CDR3 bases are TGTGCCAGCAGCTGGTCGGGGGGGATCTACGAG. Its protein product is CASSWSGGIYE. Given in full, the CDR3 is CASSWSGGIYEQYF.

This clone was counted many times. The read gets to within 3 residues of the CDR3 end, and the germline J gene fills in the rest. V and J are TRBV5-1 and TRBJ2-7; TRBD2 matches 12 bases. The V gene's germline CDR1 is SGHRS and CDR2 YFSETQ. This CDR3 comprises 17 residues. J lost 3 bases, V lost 1 base, and 8 bases had no gene match. The CDR3 DNA, read in part, is TGCGCCAGCAGCTTGAGGGCTAGCGGGGGGGGAAGCTACGAG. Translating it yields CASSLRASGGGSYE. The CDR3 in its entirety is CASSLRASGGGSYEQYF.

At least ten counts were recorded for this clone. The CDR3 end is not reached by the read, which stops 3 residues before it; the germline J gene fills it in. The chain carries TRBV18 and TRBJ2-1, with 9 bases matching TRBD1. From germline, CDR1 is KGHSH and CDR2 LQKENI. The CDR3 extends over 16 amino acids. V lost 3 bases, J lost 9 bases, and 12 bases stayed unmatched. The CDR3 is CASSPWPGTGNVEQFF. Incomplete CDR3 DNA: TGTGCCAGCTCACCCTGGCCCGGGACAGGGAACGTTGAG.

This clone occurred many times. One junction end does not reproduce the germline sequence, and a read error may be involved. Sequencing ends 3 residues short of the CDR3 end; the germline J gene provides the rest. The chain is built from TRBV4-2 and TRBJ2-7; tentatively, D is TRBD2 (6 bases). CDR3 length: 17 amino acids. Germline V CDR1 and CDR2: LGHNA, YNFKEQ. The CDR3 spells CASSQLALGGTPYEQYF. The sequenced part of the CDR3 DNA is TGCGCCAGCAGCCAATTGGCCCTCGGGGGTACACCCTACGAG.

This clone was counted at least ten times. The read is 3 residues too short to cover the CDR3 end, so that end is filled in from the germline J gene. The chain carries TRBV5-1 and TRBJ2-6; 8 positions agree with TRBD1. The length of the CDR3 is 17 residues. Trimming removed 0 bases from V and 2 bases from J; junction bases left unmatched: 4. Germline-derived CDR1 and CDR2 are SGHRS and YFSETQ. The CDR3 DNA, read in part, is TGCGCCAGCAGCTTGGGCGGACAGGGTGCTGGGGCCAACGTC. It is translated as CASSLGGQGAGANV. The whole CDR3 protein reads CASSLGGQGAGANVLTF.

This clone has a count of ten or more. The CDR3 end is not reached by the read, which stops 3 residues before it; the germline J gene fills it in. The chain joins TRBV20-1 to TRBJ2-7; D not certain. Trimming cost V 6 bases and J 2 bases, with 14 bases left between them. The V gene's germline CDR1 is DFQATT and CDR2 SNEGSKA (reference sequence). The CDR3 consists of 13 residues. Partial CDR3 DNA: TGCAGTGCCTTCTCGGTTTCCCCCTACGAG. This encodes CSAFSVSPYE. In full, the CDR3 reads CSAFSVSPYEQYF.

Many counts were recorded for this clone. CDR3 in amino acids: CASSRDPGQYNSPLHF. Incomplete CDR3 DNA: TGTGCCAGCAGCCGCGATCCGGGACAGTATAATTCACCC. The V call is TRBV4-2, the J call TRBJ1-6, with TRBD1 matching 7 bases. The read terminates 3 residues ahead of where the CDR3 ends, so the germline J gene completes it. Losses at the gene ends were 4 bases for V and 4 bases for J; bases not matched to a gene: 7. From germline, CDR1 is LGHNA and CDR2 YNFKEQ. The CDR3 spans 16 residues.

This clone was counted at least ten times. Read sequence stops 3 residues before the CDR3 end, and the germline J gene provides the missing end. The chain employs TRBV7-9 and TRBJ1-1; TRBD1 matches 8 bases. Germline CDR1 reads SEHNR; CDR2 reads FQNEAQ (reference sequence). The CDR3 has 14 amino acids. V dropped 5 bases and J dropped 3; count of bases not matched to a gene: 5. The part of the CDR3 DNA that was read is TGTGCCAGCAGCGTACAGGGGGAAGACACTGAA. Its protein is CASSVQGEDTE. The CDR3 as a whole reads CASSVQGEDTEAFF.

This clone was seen ten or more times. The read comes to an end 3 residues before the CDR3 does, leaving the germline J gene to fill in the end. The V gene is TRBV5-1, the J gene TRBJ2-2; D not certain. Per the germline V gene, CDR1 is SGHRS and CDR2 is YFSETQ. The CDR3 contains 13 residues. Trimming pared 6 bases from V and 1 base from J, leaving 7 bases between. CDR3 DNA, as far as it was read: TGCGCCAGCAACTCAGGGAACACCGGGGAG. It encodes CASNSGNTGE. The entire CDR3 is CASNSGNTGELFF.

This clone was seen ten or more times. The read terminates 3 residues before the CDR3 end, so the remaining end is supplied by the germline J gene. This chain joins TRBV18 and TRBJ1-2, with 7 bases matching TRBD1. Trimming took 1 base from V and 6 from J; bases not matched to a gene: 8. The CDR3 length is 15 residues. Germline CDR1 and CDR2: KGHSH and LQKENI. The CDR3 protein is CASSPLTGAWDGYTF. Partial CDR3 DNA: TGTGCCAGCTCACCACTCACAGGGGCGTGGGATGGC.